This entry features one T cell receptor beta chain sequence. Antigen unknown. cDNA serving as the sequencing template came from extracted, reverse transcribed RNA. The table came from immunoSEQ multiplex PCR; TCRdb's copy has only in-frame clones and leaves some out. The table lists approximately 100,000 clones, about nine tenths of them singletons, with approximately 10% in the top ten. These data come from a study of CD8+ T cells in alopecia areata. Overall study findings and caveats: Within the top 100, expanded CD8+ clones significantly decreased with tofacitinib, as did scalp clonality.

Germline V gives CDR1 SQVTM, CDR2 ANQGSEA. The V and J ends lost 4 bases and 7 bases respectively, with 17 bases between them. This CDR3 region has 13 residues. Treatment noted: oral pan-JAK inhibitor, 5-10 mg twice daily. The researchers isolated CD4+ and CD8+ T cells from PBMCs by sorting. Sequenced here: CD8+ T cells sorted from blood, sampled at approximately week 34, from a patient treated with tofacitinib. This sequence was found in a human donor with alopecia areata. V and J are TRBV29-1 and TRBJ2-7; possibly TRBD2 for D (6 bases). CDR3 DNA sequence: TGCAGCGTTGTTCGGCGGGAAAGGTGGGAGCAGTACTTC. Its translation: CSVVRRERWEQYF.